Included here is one TCR beta chain sequence, with context. The antigen it binds to is not known. No clone much larger than this one lies a single base away; base qualities are absent. These data come from a study of CD8+ T cells in alopecia areata listed by TCRdb under 2018. Context from the whole study: The treated patients took part in an open-label pilot trial in which moderate-to-severe alopecia areata was treated with oral tofacitinib at 5 to 10 mg twice daily. Tofacitinib was given for 6 to 18 months, followed by 6 months of follow-up off drug to assess delayed response and recurrence. To study T cell clonal expansion in alopecia areata, the researchers applied high-throughput TCRbeta sequencing to both the C3H/HeJ mouse model and human patients. Scalp tissue and sorted CD4+ and CD8+ peripheral blood T cells from patchy and totalis/universalis alopecia areata patients and from healthy controls were covered by human TCRbeta sequencing. Biopsies were taken from tofacitinib-treated patients at baseline and again at 4 and 24 weeks into treatment, and several of those patients also had a later scalp biopsy. Scalp clonality was compared among normal scalp (n=4), patchy alopecia areata scalp (n=8), and alopecia totalis/universalis scalp (n=8). The RNA source kit depended on sample type: the PAXgene miRNA kit for fixed scalp, the miRNeasy kit for PBMCs, and the RNeasy kit for mouse skin. TCRbeta CDR3 regions were amplified by immunoSEQ multiplex PCR using 35 Vbeta forward and 13 Jbeta reverse primers.

There are 14 amino acids in the CDR3, from cysteine to phenylalanine inclusive. CDR3 DNA is the only sequence kept; it has 42 bases, read in frame from the first base. V lost 5 bases and J lost 7 bases, and the count of bases not matched to a germline gene is 10. The germline V gene supplies CDR1 SGHTA and CDR2 FQGNSA. Libraries were prepared through the immunoSEQ multiplex PCR assay. RNA was extracted from all samples and reverse transcribed into cDNA, which served as template for TCR sequencing. SuperScript III was used for first-strand cDNA synthesis, primed with a 2:1 mix of oligo-dT and random hexamers. A synthetic immune receptor repertoire was used to gauge amplification bias, and whatever bias remained was removed computationally. The original pipeline was this. Raw reads were preprocessed to remove errors, and CDR3 was defined by IMGT conventions from the conserved cysteine to phenylalanine. To get clonality, Shannon entropy was normalized by log2 of the number of productive unique TCRs and the result was subtracted from 1. CD4 or CD8 identity of scalp clones was inferred by cross-referencing scalp TCRbeta sequences with sorted blood CD4 and CD8 repertoires. As stored in TCRdb, this immuneACCESS dataset retains in-frame rearrangements with V and J assigned. A fraction of the clones does not appear; measured against another copy, unresolved V genes explain less than half of the discrepancy, and the remainder lacks a known reason. Clone size and V and J calls were adopted from that table, with D and trimming inferred from the DNA. Within this sample are a few hundred thousand clones, with around two thirds of them counted one time only. Of the sample, 1.2% falls within the top ten clones.

What the study reported, not specific to this receptor: Unlike mouse skin, which is dominated by gammadelta T cells, normal human skin has resident alphabeta T cells that are also sequenced, and this complicates analysis of the scalp TCR repertoire. Compared with normal scalp, lesional scalp had higher clonality and more expanded CD8+ clones, particularly in alopecia totalis/universalis, a pattern that suggests antigenic drive. Shared TCR sequences between patients were less evident than in mice, which may be partly attributable to HLA diversity in the patient population.

This specimen's time point label, interpreted: baseline before oral tofacitinib. From alopecia areata patients, peripheral blood was collected along with lesional scalp punch biopsies. PBMCs were isolated by density centrifugation and stained for CD3, CD4 and CD8, and CD4+ and CD8+ T cells were sorted on a FACSAria. The TCR originated in a human donor with alopecia areata. The sequence links TRBV7-2 to TRBJ2-7; 8 central bases correspond to TRBD1. Sequenced material: CD4+ T cells sorted from blood, taken at week 0. The nucleotide sequence reads TGTGCCAGCAGCCCCTCCTCTGACAGGGGTGAGCAGTACTTC. Translated, it reads CASSPSSDRGEQYF. Reference TRBV7-2 and TRBJ2-7 proteins supply the regions before and after the CDR3; the full variable domain is: GAGVSQSPSNKVTEKGKDVELRCDPISGHTALYWYRQSLGQGLEFLIYFQGNSAPDKSGLPSDRFSAERTGGSVSTLTIQRTQQEDSAVYLCASSPSSDRGEQYFGPGTRLTVT.